A single T cell receptor (beta chain) is shown here with its context. Its antigen remains unknown. Obtained from alopecia areata patients were lesional scalp punch biopsies along with peripheral blood. Sorting from PBMCs produced CD4+ and CD8+ T cells. V lost 3 bases, J lost 2 bases, and 11 bases lay in between. The V gene's germline CDR1 is MNHEY and CDR2 SVGAGI. CDR3 size: 14 residues. Investigators isolated RNA and reverse transcribed it into cDNA to act as the sequencing template. The table came from immunoSEQ multiplex PCR; TCRdb's copy has only in-frame clones and leaves some out. Among around 140,000 clones listed, more than 40% were seen once. The source of the sample is a study of CD8+ T cells in alopecia areata. Study-level background: Treated patients were given 5 to 10 mg oral tofacitinib twice daily. Findings of the study overall: Clarity of TCR sharing across patients fell short of that in mice, possibly HLA-related.

This sequence joins TRBV6-5 and TRBJ2-7; tentatively, D is TRBD1 (6 bases). The receptor was derived from a human donor with alopecia areata. Sequencing was performed on CD8+ T cells sorted from blood, taken at week 0. The CDR3 here is CASSYTGYTYEQYF. DNA for the CDR3: TGTGCCAGCAGTTATACAGGGTACACCTACGAGCAGTACTTC.